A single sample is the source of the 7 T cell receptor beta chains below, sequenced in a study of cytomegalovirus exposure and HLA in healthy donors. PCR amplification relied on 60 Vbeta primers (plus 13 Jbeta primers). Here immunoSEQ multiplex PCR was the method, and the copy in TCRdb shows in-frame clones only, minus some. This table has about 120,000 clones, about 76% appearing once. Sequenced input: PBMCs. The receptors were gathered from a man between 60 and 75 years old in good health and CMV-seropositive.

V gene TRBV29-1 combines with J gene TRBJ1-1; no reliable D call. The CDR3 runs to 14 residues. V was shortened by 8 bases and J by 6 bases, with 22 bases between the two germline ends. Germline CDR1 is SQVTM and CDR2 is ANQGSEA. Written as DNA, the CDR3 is TGCAGCACCACCGACGGCGGTATGAGACCTGAAGCTTTCTTT. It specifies CSTTDGGMRPEAFF.

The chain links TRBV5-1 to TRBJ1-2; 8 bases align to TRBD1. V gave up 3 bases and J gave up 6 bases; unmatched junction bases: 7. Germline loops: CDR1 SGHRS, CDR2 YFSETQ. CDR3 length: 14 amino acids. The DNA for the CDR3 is TGCGCCAGCAGCTCGGAATCAGGGGGCGATGGCTACACCTTC. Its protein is CASSSESGGDGYTF.

CDR3 sequence: CASRYGGGTDTQYF. In DNA form, the CDR3 reads TGTGCCAGCAGATACGGGGGGGGCACAGATACGCAGTATTTT. The gene calls are TRBV27 and TRBJ2-3; TRBD2 agrees at 8 bases. The trim removed 6 bases at V and 1 base at J, leaving 3 bases unmatched. Germline V gene sequence: CDR1 MNHEY, CDR2 SMNVEV (reference sequence). The CDR3 runs 14 residues.

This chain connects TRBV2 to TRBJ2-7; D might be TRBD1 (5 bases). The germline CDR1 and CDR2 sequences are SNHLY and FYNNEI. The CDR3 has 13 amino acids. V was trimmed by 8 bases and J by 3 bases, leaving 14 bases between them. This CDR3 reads CASRRQTLYEQYF. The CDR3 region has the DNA TGTGCCAGCCGCAGACAGACGCTCTACGAGCAGTACTTC.

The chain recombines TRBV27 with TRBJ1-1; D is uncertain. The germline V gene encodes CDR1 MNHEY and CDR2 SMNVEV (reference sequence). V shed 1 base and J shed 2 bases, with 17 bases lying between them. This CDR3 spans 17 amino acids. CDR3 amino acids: CASSLWVVRGRNTEAFF. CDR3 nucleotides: TGTGCCAGCAGTTTATGGGTCGTTCGGGGTCGAAACACTGAAGCTTTCTTT.

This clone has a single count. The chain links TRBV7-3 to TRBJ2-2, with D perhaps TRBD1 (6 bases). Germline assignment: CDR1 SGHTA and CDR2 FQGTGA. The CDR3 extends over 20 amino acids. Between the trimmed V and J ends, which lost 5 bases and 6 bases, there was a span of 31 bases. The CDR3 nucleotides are TGTGCCAGCAGCCGGGCCGGGCAGGGACATATTTCACTGGAGTCCGGGGAGCTGTTTTTT. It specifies CASSRAGQGHISLESGELFF.

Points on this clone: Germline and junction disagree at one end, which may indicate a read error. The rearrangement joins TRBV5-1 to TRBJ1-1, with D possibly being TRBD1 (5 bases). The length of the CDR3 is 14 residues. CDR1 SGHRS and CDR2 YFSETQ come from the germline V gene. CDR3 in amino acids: CASSLSGVDTKAFF. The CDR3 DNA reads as TGCGCCAGCAGCTTGTCGGGGGTCGACACTAAAGCTTTCTTT.